There are many counts of the clone carrying this TCR beta chain. Its antigen is unidentified. Using RNA transcripts as the source, TCR beta CDR3 regions were amplified. The TCR CDR3 was amplified in a first-round RT-PCR using the HTBI primer set. TCRdb analysed the multiplex PCR reads with MiXCR anew, one entry per CDR3 protein. The sample includes 250,000 to 300,000 distinct CDR3 sequences, roughly 19% seen only once; the top ten take under 45%. The sample originates from a study of T cells in Graves' hyperthyroidism and ophthalmopathy. Subjects with ophthalmopathy showed a Clinical Activity Score no lower than 3, a NOSPECS grade no lower than 4, and a duration shorter than 3 months. Extraction of PBMCs used approximately 10 ml of fresh peripheral blood. General study results and limits: Blood also held most thyroid clonotypes expanded beyond 0.001.

The V end lost 3 bases, the J end lost 0 bases, and 7 bases lay between the germline ends. The germline V gene has CDR1 MNHEY and CDR2 SMNVEV (reference sequence). This CDR3 is built from 14 residues. The receptor comes from a man aged 45-60 years with Graves' ophthalmopathy. The genes are TRBV27 and TRBJ2-3; tentative D call: TRBD1 (6 bases). The sequenced sample was blood. CDR3 sequence: CASSLGASTDTQYF. In nucleotides, the CDR3 is TGTGCCAGCAGTTTGGGGGCTAGCACAGATACGCAGTATTTT.